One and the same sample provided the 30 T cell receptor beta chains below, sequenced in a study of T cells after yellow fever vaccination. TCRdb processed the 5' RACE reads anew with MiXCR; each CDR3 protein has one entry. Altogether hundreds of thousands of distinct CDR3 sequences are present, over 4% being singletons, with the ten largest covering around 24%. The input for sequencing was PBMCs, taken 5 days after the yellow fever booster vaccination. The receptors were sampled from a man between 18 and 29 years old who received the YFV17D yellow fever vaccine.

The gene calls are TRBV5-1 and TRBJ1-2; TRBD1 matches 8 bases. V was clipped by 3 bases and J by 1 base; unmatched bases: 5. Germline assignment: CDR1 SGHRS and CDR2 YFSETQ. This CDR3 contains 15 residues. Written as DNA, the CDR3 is TGCGCCAGCAGCTACGAACAGGGGGGTAACTATGGCTACACCTTC. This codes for CASSYEQGGNYGYTF. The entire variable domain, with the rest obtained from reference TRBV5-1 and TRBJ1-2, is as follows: KAGVTQTPRYLIKTRGQQVTLSCSPISGHRSVSWYQQTPGQGLQFLFEYFSETQRNKGNFPGRFSGRQFSNSRSEMNVSTLELGDSALYLCASSYEQGGNYGYTFGSGTRLTVV.

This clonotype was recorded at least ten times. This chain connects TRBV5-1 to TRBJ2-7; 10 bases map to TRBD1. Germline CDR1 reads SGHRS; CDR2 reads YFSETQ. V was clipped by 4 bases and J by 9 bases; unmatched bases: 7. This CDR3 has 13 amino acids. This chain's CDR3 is CASSLRDRGTQYF. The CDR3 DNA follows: TGCGCCAGCAGCCTAAGGGACAGGGGAACGCAGTACTTC. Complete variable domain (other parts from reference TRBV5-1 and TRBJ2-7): KAGVTQTPRYLIKTRGQQVTLSCSPISGHRSVSWYQQTPGQGLQFLFEYFSETQRNKGNFPGRFSGRQFSNSRSEMNVSTLELGDSALYLCASSLRDRGTQYFGPGTRLTVT.

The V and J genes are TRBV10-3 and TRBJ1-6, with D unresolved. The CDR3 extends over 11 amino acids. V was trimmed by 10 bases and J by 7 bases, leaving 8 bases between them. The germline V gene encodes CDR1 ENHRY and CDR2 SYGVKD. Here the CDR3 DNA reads TGTGCCACGAAGGGAAATTCACCCCTCCACTTT. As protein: CATKGNSPLHF.

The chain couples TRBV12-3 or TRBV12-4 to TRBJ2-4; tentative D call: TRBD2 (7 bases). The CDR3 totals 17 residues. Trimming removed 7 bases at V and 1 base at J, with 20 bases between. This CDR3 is CASTRSGGGSAKNIQYF. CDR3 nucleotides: TGTGCCAGCACCCGTTCGGGGGGCGGTTCGGCCAAAAACATTCAGTACTTC.

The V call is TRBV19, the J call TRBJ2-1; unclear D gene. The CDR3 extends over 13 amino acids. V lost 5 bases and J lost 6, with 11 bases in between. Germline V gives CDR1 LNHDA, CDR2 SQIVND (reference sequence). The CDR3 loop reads CASSPRPSNEQFF. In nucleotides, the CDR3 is TGTGCCAGTAGTCCGCGACCGAGCAATGAGCAGTTCTTC.

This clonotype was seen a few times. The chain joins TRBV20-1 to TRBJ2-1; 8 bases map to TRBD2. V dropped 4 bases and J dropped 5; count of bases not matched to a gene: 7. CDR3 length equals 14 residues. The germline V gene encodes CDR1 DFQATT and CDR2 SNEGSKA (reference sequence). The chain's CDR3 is CSANLRGAHNEQFF. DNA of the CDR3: TGCAGTGCTAATTTGCGGGGGGCCCACAATGAGCAGTTCTTC.

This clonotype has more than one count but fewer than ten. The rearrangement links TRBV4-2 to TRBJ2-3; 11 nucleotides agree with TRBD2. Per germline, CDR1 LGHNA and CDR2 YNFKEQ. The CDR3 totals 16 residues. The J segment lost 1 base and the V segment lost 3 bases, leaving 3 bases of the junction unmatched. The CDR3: CASSQVLAGGTDTQYF. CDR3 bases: TGTGCCAGCAGCCAGGTACTAGCGGGGGGCACAGATACGCAGTATTTT.

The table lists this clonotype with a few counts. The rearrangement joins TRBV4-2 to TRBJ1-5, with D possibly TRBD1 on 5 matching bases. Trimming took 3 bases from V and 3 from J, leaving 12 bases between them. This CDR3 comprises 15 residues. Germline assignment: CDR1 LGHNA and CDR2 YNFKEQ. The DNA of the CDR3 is TGTGCCAGCAGCCAGACCTCGGGGGACAATCAGCCCCAGCATTTT. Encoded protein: CASSQTSGDNQPQHF.

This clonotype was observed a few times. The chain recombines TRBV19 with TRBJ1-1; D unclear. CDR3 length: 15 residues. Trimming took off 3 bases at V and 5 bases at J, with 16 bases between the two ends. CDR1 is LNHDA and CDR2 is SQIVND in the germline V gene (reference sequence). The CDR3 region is CASSIRIDARTEAFF. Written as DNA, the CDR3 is TGTGCCAGTAGTATCCGGATTGACGCGAGGACTGAAGCTTTCTTT.

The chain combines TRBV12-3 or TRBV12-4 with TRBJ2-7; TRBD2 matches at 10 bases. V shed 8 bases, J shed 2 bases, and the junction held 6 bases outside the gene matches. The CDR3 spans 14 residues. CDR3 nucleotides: TGTGCCAGCTCTAGCGGGGGCCTTACCTACGAGCAGTACGTC. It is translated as CASSSGGLTYEQYV.

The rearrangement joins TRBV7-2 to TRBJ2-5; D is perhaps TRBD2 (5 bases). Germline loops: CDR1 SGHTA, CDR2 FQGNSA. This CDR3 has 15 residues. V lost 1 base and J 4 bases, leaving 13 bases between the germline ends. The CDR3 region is CASSLVGLAGETQYF. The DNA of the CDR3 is TGTGCCAGCAGCTTAGTTGGCCTAGCCGGAGAGACCCAGTACTTC.

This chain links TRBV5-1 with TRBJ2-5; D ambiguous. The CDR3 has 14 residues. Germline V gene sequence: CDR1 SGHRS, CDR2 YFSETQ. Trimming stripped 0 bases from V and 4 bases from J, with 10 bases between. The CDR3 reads CASSLEGLGETQYF. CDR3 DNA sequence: TGCGCCAGCAGCTTGGAGGGTTTGGGAGAGACCCAGTACTTC.

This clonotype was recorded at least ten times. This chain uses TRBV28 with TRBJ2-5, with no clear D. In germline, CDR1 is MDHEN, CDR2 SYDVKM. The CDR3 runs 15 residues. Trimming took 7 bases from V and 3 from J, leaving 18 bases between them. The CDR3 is CASTSISTAEETQYF. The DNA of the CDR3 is TGTGCCAGCACCTCTATCTCTACGGCGGAAGAGACCCAGTACTTC.

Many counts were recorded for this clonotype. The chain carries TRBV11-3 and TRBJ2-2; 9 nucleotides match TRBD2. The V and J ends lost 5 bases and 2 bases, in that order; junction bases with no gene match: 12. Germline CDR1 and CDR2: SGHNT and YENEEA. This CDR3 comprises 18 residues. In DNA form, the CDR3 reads TGTGCCAGCAGCCCCTCTCCCACTAGCGGGCTTAACACCGGGGAGCTGTTTTTT. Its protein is CASSPSPTSGLNTGELFF.

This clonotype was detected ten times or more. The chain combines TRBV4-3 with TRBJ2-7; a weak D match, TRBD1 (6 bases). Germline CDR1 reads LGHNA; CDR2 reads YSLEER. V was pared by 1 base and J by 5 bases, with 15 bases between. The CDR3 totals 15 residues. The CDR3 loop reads CASSQGGRGGDEQYF. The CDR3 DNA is TGCGCCAGCAGCCAAGGGGGCAGGGGTGGGGACGAGCAGTACTTC.

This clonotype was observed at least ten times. CDR3 amino acids: CASSLSRTGLAGELFF. CDR3 nucleotides: TGTGCCAGCAGTTTATCCCGGACAGGGTTGGCCGGGGAGCTGTTTTTT. The rearrangement uses TRBV27 and TRBJ2-2, with 8 bases fitting TRBD1. In germline, CDR1 is MNHEY, CDR2 SMNVEV (reference sequence). Unmatched junction bases numbered 6, after V lost 0 bases and J lost 6 bases. The CDR3 loop spans 16 amino acids.

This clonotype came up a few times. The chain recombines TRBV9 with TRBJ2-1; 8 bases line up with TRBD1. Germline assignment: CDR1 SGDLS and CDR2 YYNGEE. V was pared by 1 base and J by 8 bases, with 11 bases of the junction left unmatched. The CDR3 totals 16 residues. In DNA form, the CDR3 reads TGTGCCAGCAGCGTACTCCAGGGGGCTTTACGGGATGAGCAGTTCTTC. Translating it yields CASSVLQGALRDEQFF.

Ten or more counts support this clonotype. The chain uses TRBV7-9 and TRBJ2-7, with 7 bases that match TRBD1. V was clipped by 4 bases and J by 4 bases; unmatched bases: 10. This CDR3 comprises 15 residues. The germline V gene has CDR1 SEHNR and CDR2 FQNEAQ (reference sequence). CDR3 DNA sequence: TGTGCCAGCAGCTCCACACGGACAGGAATATACGAGCAGTACGTC. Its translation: CASSSTRTGIYEQYV.

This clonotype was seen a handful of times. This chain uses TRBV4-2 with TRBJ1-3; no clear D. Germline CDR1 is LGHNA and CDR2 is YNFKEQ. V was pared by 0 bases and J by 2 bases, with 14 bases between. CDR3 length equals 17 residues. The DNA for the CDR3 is TGTGCCAGCAGCCAAGATGCTGGGAGACGGACTGGAAACACCATATATTTT. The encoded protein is CASSQDAGRRTGNTIYF.

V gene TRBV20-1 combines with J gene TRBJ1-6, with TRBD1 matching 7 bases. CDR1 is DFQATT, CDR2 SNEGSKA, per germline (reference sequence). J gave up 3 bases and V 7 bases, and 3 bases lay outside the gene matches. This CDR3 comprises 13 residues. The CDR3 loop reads CSGGGGYNSPLHF. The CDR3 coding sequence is TGCAGTGGAGGGGGCGGCTATAATTCACCCCTCCACTTT.

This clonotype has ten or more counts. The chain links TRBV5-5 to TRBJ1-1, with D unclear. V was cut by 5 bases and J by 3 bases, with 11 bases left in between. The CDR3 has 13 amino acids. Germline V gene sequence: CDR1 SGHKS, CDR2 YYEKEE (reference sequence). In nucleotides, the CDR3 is TGTGCCAGCAGTGTCTCTGGAGACACTGAAGCTTTCTTT. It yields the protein CASSVSGDTEAFF.

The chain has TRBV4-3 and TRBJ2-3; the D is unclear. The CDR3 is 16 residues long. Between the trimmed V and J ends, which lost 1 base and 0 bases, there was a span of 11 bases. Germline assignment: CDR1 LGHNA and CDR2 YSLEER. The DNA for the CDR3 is TGCGCCAGCAGCCAAGCTTTACTGGGGAGCACAGATACGCAGTATTTT. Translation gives CASSQALLGSTDTQYF.

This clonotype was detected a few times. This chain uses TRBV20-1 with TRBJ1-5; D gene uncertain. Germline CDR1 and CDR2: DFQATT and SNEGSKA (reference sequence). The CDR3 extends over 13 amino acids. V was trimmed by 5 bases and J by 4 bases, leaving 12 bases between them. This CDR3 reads CSAPTGNNQPQHF. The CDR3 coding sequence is TGCAGTGCTCCAACGGGGAATAATCAGCCCCAGCATTTT.

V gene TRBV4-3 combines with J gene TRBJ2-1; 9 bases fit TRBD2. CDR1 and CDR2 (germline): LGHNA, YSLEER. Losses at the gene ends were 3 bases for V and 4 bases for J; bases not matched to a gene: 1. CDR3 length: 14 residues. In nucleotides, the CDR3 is TGCGCCAGCAGCCATGGACTAGCGTACAATGAGCAGTTCTTC. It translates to CASSHGLAYNEQFF.

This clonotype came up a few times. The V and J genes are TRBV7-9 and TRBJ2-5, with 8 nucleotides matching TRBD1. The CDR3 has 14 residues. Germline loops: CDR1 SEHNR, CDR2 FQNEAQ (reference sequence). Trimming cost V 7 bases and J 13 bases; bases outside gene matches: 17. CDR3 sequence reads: CASTPTTGALNLYF. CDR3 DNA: TGTGCCAGCACCCCGACGACAGGGGCCCTTAATTTGTACTTC.

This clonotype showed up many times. The CDR3 region is CASSLQTGTANTEAFF. DNA for the CDR3: TGTGCCAGCAGCCTCCAAACAGGGACTGCGAACACTGAAGCTTTCTTT. The V call is TRBV4-2, the J call TRBJ1-1, with a weak D call TRBD1 (6 bases). Germline V CDR1 and CDR2: LGHNA, YNFKEQ. V was trimmed by 4 bases and J by 1 base, leaving 16 bases between them. CDR3 length: 16 residues.

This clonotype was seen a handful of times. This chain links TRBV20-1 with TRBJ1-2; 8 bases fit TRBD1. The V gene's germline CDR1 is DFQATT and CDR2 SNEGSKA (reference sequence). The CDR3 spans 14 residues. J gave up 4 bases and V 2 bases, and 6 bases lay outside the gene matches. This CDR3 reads CSARHSGGAYGYTF. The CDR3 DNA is TGCAGTGCTAGACATTCAGGGGGCGCCTATGGCTACACCTTC.

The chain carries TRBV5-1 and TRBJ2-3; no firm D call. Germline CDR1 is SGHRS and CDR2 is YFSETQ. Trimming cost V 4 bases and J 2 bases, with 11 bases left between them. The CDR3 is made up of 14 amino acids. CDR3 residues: CASSLGAPTDTQYF. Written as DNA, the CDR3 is TGCGCCAGCAGCCTAGGCGCCCCCACAGATACGCAGTATTTT.

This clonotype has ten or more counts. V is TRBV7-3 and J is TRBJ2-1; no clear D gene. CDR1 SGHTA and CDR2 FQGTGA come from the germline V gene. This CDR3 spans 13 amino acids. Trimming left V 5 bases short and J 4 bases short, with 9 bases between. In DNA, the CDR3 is TGTGCCAGCAGCCGTAGGGCTTACAATGAGCAGTTCTTC. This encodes CASSRRAYNEQFF.

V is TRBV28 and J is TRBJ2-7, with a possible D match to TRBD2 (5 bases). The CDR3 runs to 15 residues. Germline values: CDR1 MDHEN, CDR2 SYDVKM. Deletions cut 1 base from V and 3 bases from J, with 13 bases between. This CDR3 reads CASSLSADGGYEQYV. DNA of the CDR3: TGTGCCAGCAGTTTATCAGCCGACGGAGGCTACGAGCAGTACGTC.